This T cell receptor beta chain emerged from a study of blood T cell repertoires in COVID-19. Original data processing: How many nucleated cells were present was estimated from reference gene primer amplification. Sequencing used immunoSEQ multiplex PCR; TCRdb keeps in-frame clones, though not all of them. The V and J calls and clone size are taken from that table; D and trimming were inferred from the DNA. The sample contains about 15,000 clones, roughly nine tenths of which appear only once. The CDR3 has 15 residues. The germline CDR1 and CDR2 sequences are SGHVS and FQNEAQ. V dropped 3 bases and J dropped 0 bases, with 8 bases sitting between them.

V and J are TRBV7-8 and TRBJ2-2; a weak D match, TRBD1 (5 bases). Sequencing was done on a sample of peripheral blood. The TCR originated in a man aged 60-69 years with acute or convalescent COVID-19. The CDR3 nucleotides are TGTGCCAGCAGCTTCCGACAGACGAACACCGGGGAGCTGTTTTTT. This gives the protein CASSFRQTNTGELFF. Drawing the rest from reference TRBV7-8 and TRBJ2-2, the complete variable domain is GAGVSQSPRYKVAKRGQDVALRCDPISGHVSLFWYQQALGQGPEFLTYFQNEAQLDKSGLPSDRFFAERPEGSVSTLKIQRTQQEDSAVYLCASSFRQTNTGELFFGEGSRLTVL.